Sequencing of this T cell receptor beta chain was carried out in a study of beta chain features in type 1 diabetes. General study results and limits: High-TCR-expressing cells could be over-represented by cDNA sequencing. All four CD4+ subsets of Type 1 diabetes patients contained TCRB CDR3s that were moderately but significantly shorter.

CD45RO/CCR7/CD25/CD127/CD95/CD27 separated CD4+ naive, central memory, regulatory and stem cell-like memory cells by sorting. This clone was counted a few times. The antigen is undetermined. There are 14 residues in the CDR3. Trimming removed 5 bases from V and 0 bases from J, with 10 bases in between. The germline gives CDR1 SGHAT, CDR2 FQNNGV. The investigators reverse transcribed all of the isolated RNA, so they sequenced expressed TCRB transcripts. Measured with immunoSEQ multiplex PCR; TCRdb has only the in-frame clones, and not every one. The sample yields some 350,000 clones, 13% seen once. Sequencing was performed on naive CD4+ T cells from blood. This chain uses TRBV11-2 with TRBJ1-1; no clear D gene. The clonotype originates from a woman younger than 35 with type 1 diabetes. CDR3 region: CASSPRRVNTEAFF. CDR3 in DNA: TGTGCCAGCAGCCCGAGGAGGGTGAACACTGAAGCTTTCTTT.